The 12 T cell receptor beta chains below come from one sample, sequenced in a study of blood T cells in healthy people across ages. Primed by a sample-barcoded 5' primer and a J-beta primer mix, a second PCR proceeded for roughly 6 to 12 cycles. Using its own MiXCR run on the 5' RACE reads, TCRdb lists one record per CDR3 protein. The data show hundreds of thousands of distinct CDR3 sequences, with under 55% seen just once and about a fifth held by the top ten. Sequences were obtained from blood. Source of these receptors: a man in his sixties in good health.

The chain joins TRBV2 to TRBJ2-7; D may be TRBD1 (5 bases). Germline assignment: CDR1 SNHLY and CDR2 FYNNEI. The CDR3 runs to 15 residues. The V end was cut by 4 bases, the J end by 0 bases, with 13 bases between. CDR3 DNA sequence: TGTGCCAGCAGTGTACAGGCCACCAGCTCCTACGAGCAGTACTTC. Amino acids: CASSVQATSSYEQYF.

The chain links TRBV12-3 or TRBV12-4 to TRBJ2-2, with 7 bases that match TRBD1. The J segment lost 3 bases and the V segment lost 6 bases, leaving 4 bases of the junction unmatched. The CDR3 is made up of 14 amino acids. The CDR3 reads CASSRDSYTGELFF. The CDR3 bases are TGTGCCAGCAGCCGGGACAGCTACACCGGGGAGCTGTTTTTT.

J is TRBJ2-5 and V is TRBV20-1, with D tentatively TRBD1 (5 bases). The CDR3 has 14 residues. Germline V gene sequence: CDR1 DFQATT, CDR2 SNEGSKA (reference sequence). With 3 bases removed from V and 5 bases from J, the gap between germline ends came to 16 bases. CDR3 in amino acids: CSASQAGREETQYF. CDR3 bases: TGCAGTGCTAGTCAGGCAGGGCGAGAGGAGACCCAGTACTTC.

This chain uses TRBV13 with TRBJ1-4; unclear D gene. The V end was cut by 5 bases, the J end by 12 bases, with 13 bases between. CDR1 PRHDT and CDR2 FYEKMQ come from the germline V gene (reference sequence). CDR3 length: 12 residues. Written as DNA, the CDR3 is TGTGCCAGCAGCCCGCGAGGGCGAGAACTGTTTTTT. Translated, it gives CASSPRGRELFF.

J is TRBJ2-5 and V is TRBV10-3, with a weak D call TRBD2 (6 bases). V lost 8 bases and J lost 3, with 13 bases in between. Germline V gene sequence: CDR1 ENHRY, CDR2 SYGVKD. CDR3 size: 13 residues. CDR3 DNA sequence: TGTGCCATCGCCGGGCCGGGAGAAGAGACCCAGTACTTC. Translation: CAIAGPGEETQYF.

The table lists this clonotype with a few counts. The chain couples TRBV6-6 to TRBJ1-6, with TRBD1 matching 7 bases. V lost 6 bases, J lost 4 bases, and 3 bases stayed unmatched. This CDR3 contains 14 residues. Germline-derived CDR1 and CDR2 are MNHNY and SVGAGI (reference sequence). The CDR3 DNA reads TGTGCCAGCAGAGGGACAGCATATAATTCACCCCTCCACTTT. It codes for CASRGTAYNSPLHF.

Ten or more counts support this clonotype. The rearrangement uses TRBV6-2 or TRBV6-3 and TRBJ1-6; 7 nucleotides match TRBD1. CDR1 MNHEY and CDR2 SVGEGT come from the germline V gene. V lost 6 bases to trimming and J lost 9 bases; unmatched junction nucleotides: 20. The CDR3 is 18 residues long. This chain's CDR3 is CASSPGDSAEKLSSPLHF. As DNA, the CDR3 is TGTGCCAGCAGCCCAGGGGACAGTGCGGAAAAGCTGAGTTCACCCCTCCACTTT.

The chain is built from TRBV12-3 or TRBV12-4 and TRBJ1-5, with 11 nucleotides matching TRBD1. V lost 6 bases to trimming and J lost 5 bases; unmatched junction nucleotides: 3. The CDR3 covers 14 residues. The CDR3 reads CASSRTGGYQPQHF. CDR3 coding DNA: TGTGCCAGCAGCCGGACAGGGGGCTATCAGCCCCAGCATTTT.

The chain carries TRBV20-1 and TRBJ2-5, with D hard to call. The J call may be mistaken, given a closer DNA end match to TRBJ2-1. Germline values: CDR1 DFQATT, CDR2 SNEGSKA (reference sequence). This CDR3 has 12 amino acids. In nucleotides, the CDR3 is TGCAGTGCTAAAGACGGTCGAGAGACCCAGTTCTTC. Amino acid sequence: CSAKDGRETQFF.

The table lists this clonotype with a few counts. The chain uses TRBV7-2 and TRBJ2-7, with 7 bases fitting TRBD1. The CDR3 extends over 14 amino acids. Losses at the gene ends were 3 bases for V and 2 bases for J; bases not matched to a gene: 4. Per germline, CDR1 SGHTA and CDR2 FQGNSA. CDR3 region: CASSLGQPPYEQYF. CDR3 nucleotide sequence: TGTGCCAGCAGCTTGGGACAGCCTCCCTACGAGCAGTACTTC.

The V call is TRBV30, the J call TRBJ1-1; the match to TRBD1 covers 7 bases. There are 12 residues in the CDR3. CDR1 is GTSNPN, CDR2 SVGIG, per germline (reference sequence). V lost 8 bases and J lost 1; bases outside the gene matches: 4. The CDR3 nucleotides are TGTGCCGTGGACAGGCAGAACACTGAAGCTTTCTTT. Its translation: CAVDRQNTEAFF.

V and J are TRBV20-1 and TRBJ2-1; TRBD2 might be the D (6 bases). Trimming took off 6 bases at V and 0 bases at J, with 15 bases between the two ends. Germline V CDR1 and CDR2: DFQATT, SNEGSKA (reference sequence). This CDR3 region has 15 residues. Here the CDR3 DNA reads TGCAGTGCCACCCCAGCGGGCTACTCCTACAATGAGCAGTTCTTC. Protein product: CSATPAGYSYNEQFF.